Following are 18 T cell receptor beta chains from one sample sequenced in a study of technical replicates of blood from a few donors. Profiling relied on immunoSEQ multiplex PCR, and the TCRdb table lists in-frame clones only, not all of them. Here the sample spans 80,000 to 95,000 clones, less than 96% being singletons. Sequencing used T cells isolated from PBMCs. The receptors stem from a human donor in good health.

The V call is TRBV19, the J call TRBJ1-1, with 7 nucleotides matching TRBD1. Germline V lookup: CDR1 LNHDA, CDR2 SQIVND (reference sequence). This CDR3 has 14 residues. Losses at the gene ends were 5 bases for V and 0 bases for J; bases not matched to a gene: 3. The CDR3 region has the DNA TGTGCCAGTAGTGCGGGACAGATGAACACTGAAGCTTTCTTT. Protein: CASSAGQMNTEAFF.

The genes are TRBV9 and TRBJ2-4; D gene uncertain. V lost 0 bases and J lost 2, with 6 bases in between. CDR1 SGDLS and CDR2 YYNGEE come from the germline V gene. This CDR3 is built from 14 residues. Written as DNA, the CDR3 is TGTGCCAGCAGCGTAGCAGTCTCCAAAAACATTCAGTACTTC. Translating it yields CASSVAVSKNIQYF.

This clone showed up just a few times. V and J are TRBV6-6 and TRBJ1-1, with 8 bases lining up with TRBD1. The germline V gene encodes CDR1 MNHNY and CDR2 SVGAGI (reference sequence). The CDR3 length is 14 residues. V gave up 4 bases and J gave up 6 bases; unmatched junction bases: 7. The CDR3 DNA reads TGTGCCAGCAGTTCTGACAGGGGACTGGCTGAAGCTTTCTTT. As protein: CASSSDRGLAEAFF.

V and J are TRBV27 and TRBJ2-1, with 9 nucleotides matching TRBD1. CDR3 length: 15 amino acids. Trimming took 5 bases from V and 6 from J; bases not matched to a gene: 8. In germline, CDR1 is MNHEY, CDR2 SMNVEV (reference sequence). The CDR3 is CASSTPGQGRNEQFF. The CDR3 nucleotides are TGTGCCAGCAGTACTCCGGGACAGGGACGCAATGAGCAGTTCTTC.

The chain links TRBV4-1 to TRBJ2-3; TRBD2 might be the D (5 bases). V lost 0 bases, J lost 4 bases, and 11 bases lay in between. Germline V CDR1 and CDR2: MGHRA, YSYEKL. This CDR3 has 15 amino acids. The DNA for the CDR3 is TGCGCCAGCAGCCAAGATCAACTAGGCGCAGATACGCAGTATTTT. Amino acid sequence: CASSQDQLGADTQYF.

This clone is a singleton in its sample. The V and J genes are TRBV5-1 and TRBJ2-7; tentatively, D is TRBD1 (5 bases). CDR1 is SGHRS and CDR2 is YFSETQ in the germline V gene. V was cut by 2 bases and J by 3 bases, with 9 bases left in between. This CDR3 region has 13 residues. The CDR3: CASSFIGDYEQYF. The CDR3 region has the DNA TGCGCCAGCAGCTTCATAGGGGACTACGAGCAGTACTTC.

This clone has just a few counts. CDR3 loop: CASSQVGGGEQYF. Written as DNA, the CDR3 is TGCGCCAGCAGCCAAGTCGGGGGAGGCGAGCAGTACTTC. This sequence joins TRBV4-1 and TRBJ2-7; weak D call: TRBD2 (6 bases). Between the trimmed V and J ends, which lost 1 base and 6 bases, there was a span of 10 bases. The germline gives CDR1 MGHRA, CDR2 YSYEKL. This CDR3 has 13 amino acids.

This rearrangement joins TRBV30 to TRBJ2-7; tentatively, D is TRBD1 (5 bases). The CDR3 consists of 13 residues. Per the germline V gene, CDR1 is GTSNPN and CDR2 is SVGIG (reference sequence). V was clipped by 3 bases and J by 0 bases, with 9 bases between them. CDR3 in DNA: TGTGCCTGGAGAGGGGTAACCTCCTACGAGCAGTACTTC. It yields the protein CAWRGVTSYEQYF.

The gene calls are TRBV7-3 and TRBJ1-1; 9 bases line up with TRBD1. V lost 8 bases, J lost 3 bases, and 4 bases stayed unmatched. The CDR3 extends over 13 amino acids. Germline V CDR1 and CDR2: SGHTA, FQGTGA. The CDR3 bases are TGTGCCAGCGGACAGGGGCTTCACACTGAAGCTTTCTTT. Translation: CASGQGLHTEAFF.

Here the CDR3 DNA reads TGTGCCTGGAGCCCGGAGGGGAGGGGGGCCAACGTCCTGACTTTC. This gives the protein CAWSPEGRGANVLTF. The rearrangement joins TRBV30 to TRBJ2-6, with a possible D match to TRBD2 (6 bases). Germline loops: CDR1 GTSNPN, CDR2 SVGIG (reference sequence). The CDR3 is 15 amino acids. Trimming removed 3 bases at V and 4 bases at J, with 13 bases between. Combining the CDR3 with reference TRBV30 and TRBJ2-6 gives the whole variable domain SQTIHQWPATLVQPVGSPLSLECTVEGTSNPNLYWYRQAAGRGLQLLFYSVGIGQISSEVPQNLSASRPQDRQFILSSKKLLLSDSGFYLCAWSPEGRGANVLTFGAGSRLTVL.

This clone appeared a single time. This chain connects TRBV5-5 to TRBJ2-7, with 8 bases lining up with TRBD1. CDR3 length equals 16 residues. The trim removed 2 bases at V and 3 bases at J, leaving 10 bases unmatched. Germline CDR1 SGHKS, CDR2 YYEKEE (reference sequence). CDR3 bases: TGTGCCAGCAGCTTACGGACAGGGATCGACGGCTACGAGCAGTACTTC. Its translation is CASSLRTGIDGYEQYF.

V gene TRBV6-1 combines with J gene TRBJ1-4; D gene uncertain. The CDR3 extends over 11 amino acids. Deletions cut 8 bases from V and 17 bases from J, with 18 bases between. Germline lookup yields CDR1 MNHNS and CDR2 SASEGT. CDR3 sequence reads: CASRSGVHGFF. Here the CDR3 DNA reads TGTGCCAGCCGGTCGGGAGTCCACGGTTTTTTT.

V gene TRBV9 combines with J gene TRBJ2-2, with D unresolved. The V gene lost 0 bases and the J gene lost 0 bases, with 9 bases spanning the gap. Germline V lookup: CDR1 SGDLS, CDR2 YYNGEE. This CDR3 spans 16 amino acids. The CDR3 loop reads CASSVGPGANTGELFF. CDR3 DNA sequence: TGTGCCAGCAGCGTAGGTCCCGGTGCGAACACCGGGGAGCTGTTTTTT. Using reference TRBV9 and TRBJ2-2 for the parts outside the CDR3, the full variable domain is DSGVTQTPKHLITATGQRVTLRCSPRSGDLSVYWYQQSLDQGLQFLIQYYNGEERAKGNILERFSAQQFPDLHSELNLSSLELGDSALYFCASSVGPGANTGELFFGEGSRLTVL.

This chain uses TRBV9 with TRBJ2-5; 8 nucleotides agree with TRBD2. The J segment lost 7 bases and the V segment lost 4 bases, leaving 12 bases of the junction unmatched. CDR1 SGDLS and CDR2 YYNGEE come from the germline V gene. This CDR3 comprises 15 residues. CDR3 coding DNA: TGTGCCAGCAGCCCGAGCGGGAGCCTACCACCGACCCAGTACTTC. Translation: CASSPSGSLPPTQYF.

The rearrangement uses TRBV19 and TRBJ2-7; a weak D match, TRBD1 (5 bases). V was pared by 3 bases and J by 7 bases, with 16 bases between. The V gene's germline CDR1 is LNHDA and CDR2 SQIVND (reference sequence). CDR3 length: 14 amino acids. In nucleotides, the CDR3 is TGTGCCAGTAGTATCTCTCCAGGGTCGAGAGAGCAGTACTTC. Translation gives CASSISPGSREQYF. Variable domain in full (rest from reference TRBV19 and TRBJ2-7): DGGITQSPKYLFRKEGQNVTLSCEQNLNHDAMYWYRQDPGQGLRLIYYSQIVNDFQKGDIAEGYSVSREKKESFPLTVTSAQKNPTAFYLCASSISPGSREQYFGPGTRLTVT.

The chain recombines TRBV12-5 with TRBJ2-3; unclear D gene. The germline gives CDR1 LGHNT, CDR2 FRNRAP. V dropped 0 bases and J dropped 1 base, with 5 bases sitting between them. CDR3 length: 14 amino acids. The CDR3: CASGLVRGTDTQYF. CDR3 nucleotide sequence: TGTGCTAGTGGTTTGGTCCGGGGCACAGATACGCAGTATTTT.

The chain employs TRBV28 and TRBJ1-2; D call uncertain. V dropped 4 bases and J dropped 2 bases, with 11 bases sitting between them. Germline CDR1 reads MDHEN; CDR2 reads SYDVKM. The CDR3 runs to 14 residues. The CDR3 reads CASSWTHPNYGYTF. In DNA form, the CDR3 reads TGTGCCAGCAGTTGGACTCACCCCAACTATGGCTACACCTTC.

The V gene is TRBV30, the J gene TRBJ2-7, with D possibly TRBD2 on 6 matching bases. CDR1 is GTSNPN and CDR2 is SVGIG in the germline V gene (reference sequence). V was cut by 0 bases and J by 0 bases, with 12 bases left in between. There are 15 residues in the CDR3. The CDR3 region is CAWSVPGRSSYEQYF. CDR3 bases: TGTGCCTGGAGTGTACCGGGGAGGAGCTCCTACGAGCAGTACTTC.